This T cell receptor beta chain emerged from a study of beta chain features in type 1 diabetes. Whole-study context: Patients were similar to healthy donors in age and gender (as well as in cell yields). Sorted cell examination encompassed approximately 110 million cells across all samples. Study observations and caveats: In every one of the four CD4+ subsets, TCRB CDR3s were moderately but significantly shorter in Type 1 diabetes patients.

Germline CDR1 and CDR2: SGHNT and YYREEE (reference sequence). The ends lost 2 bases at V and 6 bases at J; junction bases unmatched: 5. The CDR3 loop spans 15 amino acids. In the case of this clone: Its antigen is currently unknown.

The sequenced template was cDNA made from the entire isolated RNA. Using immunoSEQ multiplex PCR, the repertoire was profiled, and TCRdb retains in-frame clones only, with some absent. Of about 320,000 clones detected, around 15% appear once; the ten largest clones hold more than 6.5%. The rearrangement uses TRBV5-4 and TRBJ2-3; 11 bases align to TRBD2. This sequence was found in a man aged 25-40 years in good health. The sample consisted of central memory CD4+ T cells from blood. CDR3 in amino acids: CASSFRSSGRDTQYF. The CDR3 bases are TGTGCCAGCAGCTTTCGGTCTAGCGGGAGGGATACGCAGTATTTT.